This T cell receptor beta chain came from a study of blood T cell repertoires in COVID-19. Looking at the study overall: T cells, B-cell-depleted T cells, or PBMCs provided the cDNA or gDNA that served as material.

V shed 5 bases and J shed 2 bases, with 7 bases lying between them. The length of the CDR3 is 11 residues. CDR1 is DFQATT, CDR2 SNEGSKA, per germline (reference sequence). TCRdb's table, derived via immunoSEQ multiplex PCR, lists solely in-frame clones and lacks some. Of 55,000 to 85,000 clones in the sample, around nine tenths are singletons; the top ten hold about a tenth. The source is a woman between 18 and 29 years old with acute or convalescent COVID-19. The chain carries TRBV20-1 and TRBJ2-7, with D uncertain. Sequencing input: peripheral blood. This CDR3 is CSASVAYEQYF. In DNA, the CDR3 is TGCAGTGCTTCCGTAGCCTACGAGCAGTACTTC.